Listed below are T cell receptor beta chains from one sample, sequenced in a study of blood T cell repertoires in COVID-19. Repertoires were generated with immunoSEQ multiplex PCR, while TCRdb's copy carries only in-frame clones and drops some. The sample has about 240,000 clones, about 83% seen once; the top ten hold about 12%. The sample taken for sequencing was peripheral blood. The origin of the receptors is a man older than 75 with acute or convalescent COVID-19. Both conserved end residues are part of each CDR3. The D gene is left open where the match is weak. Not all rows give a size; the values are once, few, many and, for expanded clones, a class.

CASSNLLDRANQPQHF | TGTGCCAGCAGCAATCTCCTCGACAGGGCGAATCAGCCCCAGCATTTT | TRBJ1-5 | - | - | TRBV21-1
CASSPPGRGQNTF | TGTGCCAGCTCACCACCGGGCAGGGGGCAGAACACCTTC | TRBJ1-2 | - | TRBD1 | TRBV18
CASSPPNTGGYEQYF | TGTGCCAGCTCACCACCAAACACAGGGGGCTACGAGCAGTACTTC | TRBJ2-7 | - | TRBD1 | TRBV18
CASSPSDRAYYNEQFF | TGTGCCAGCAGTCCCTCCGACAGGGCCTACTACAATGAGCAGTTCTTC | TRBJ2-1 | - | TRBD1 | TRBV28
CASKGTPWDEQYF | TGTGCCAGTAAAGGGACACCCTGGGACGAGCAGTACTTC | TRBJ2-7 | - | - | TRBV19
CASSSGQGAVGNQPQHF | TGTGCCAGCAGCTCCGGACAGGGGGCGGTGGGCAATCAGCCCCAGCATTTT | TRBJ1-5 | - | TRBD1 | TRBV2
CASSRRTYPYEQYF | TGTGCCAGCAGCCGCCGGACATACCCCTACGAGCAGTACTTC | TRBJ2-7 | - | - | TRBV4-2
CASSRDRGRTYEQYF | TGTGCCAGCAGCCGTGACAGGGGGCGAACCTACGAGCAGTACTTC | TRBJ2-7 | - | TRBD1 | TRBV11-2
CASSHAEGASEQYF | TGTGCCAGCAGCCACGCGGAGGGGGCGAGCGAGCAGTACTTC | TRBJ2-7 | few | - | TRBV6-6
CASSLLQNYGYTF | TGTGCCAGCAGTTTATTACAGAACTATGGCTACACCTTC | TRBJ1-2 | - | - | TRBV12-3/TRBV12-4
CASSRAGGRNIQYF | TGTGCCAGCAGCCGGGCAGGGGGCAGAAACATTCAGTACTTC | TRBJ2-4 | - | TRBD1 | TRBV28
CAIHDRVLSPLHF | TGTGCCATTCACGACAGGGTCCTTTCACCCCTCCACTTT | TRBJ1-6 | - | TRBD1 | TRBV10-3
CASSYSNSPGNTEAFF | TGTGCCAGCAGTTACTCGAATTCCCCGGGGAACACTGAAGCTTTCTTT | TRBJ1-1 | - | - | TRBV6-5
CSARAGSGYTF | TGCAGTGCTAGGGCGGGGAGCGGCTACACCTTC | TRBJ1-2 | - | - | TRBV20-1
CAISESRTGGSGANVLTF | TGTGCCATCAGTGAGTCCCGGACTGGAGGCTCTGGGGCCAACGTCCTGACTTTC | TRBJ2-6 | - | - | TRBV10-3
CASSTGTVTGELFF | TGTGCCAGCAGTACCGGGACAGTCACCGGGGAGCTGTTTTTT | TRBJ2-2 | few | TRBD1 | TRBV7-2
CASNQPRDSRNEQFF | TGTGCCAGCAACCAACCGCGGGACAGCAGGAATGAGCAGTTCTTC | TRBJ2-1 | once | - | TRBV28
CASSQASQGNQPQHF | TGTGCCAGCAGCCAAGCCTCTCAGGGAAATCAGCCCCAGCATTTT | TRBJ1-5 | once | - | TRBV3-1/TRBV3-2
CASSRDYNSYNEQFF | TGTGCCAGCTCCCGGGACTATAACTCCTACAATGAGCAGTTCTTC | TRBJ2-1 | - | TRBD2 | TRBV18
CASSRAPGLGDNEQFF | TGTGCCAGCAGCCGGGCGCCCGGACTAGGAGACAATGAGCAGTTCTTC | TRBJ2-1 | once | TRBD2 | TRBV3-1/TRBV3-2
CASSPGQFFGSGNTIYF | TGTGCCAGCAGCCCCGGACAGTTTTTTGGCTCGGGAAACACCATATATTTT | TRBJ1-3 | few | - | TRBV5-6
CASSRGLAGGNEQFF | TGTGCCAGCAGCCGCGGACTAGCGGGAGGCAATGAGCAGTTCTTC | TRBJ2-1 | - | TRBD2 | TRBV5-4